The following is a T cell receptor beta chain sequence with its context. Its antigen remains unidentified. Sequencing used immunoSEQ multiplex PCR; TCRdb keeps in-frame clones, though not all of them. Counted here are roughly 100,000 clones, about 94% occurring once; the ten biggest clones make up roughly 2%. The sample originates from a study of T cell responses to AZD1222 COVID-19 vaccine. Whole-study results and caveats: Mapped onto spike, vaccine-associated CD4 TCRs spanned it and were dominant at 160-218 and 743-854.

V was cut by 1 base and J by 9 bases, with 10 bases left in between. CDR3 length: 14 residues. Germline V lookup: CDR1 MNHEY, CDR2 SVGAGI. This sequence joins TRBV6-5 and TRBJ1-6; the D gene is possibly TRBD1 (6 bases). This TCR was sampled from an adult in good health. The sample in question was peripheral blood, obtained on day 0 of AZD1222 vaccination. Here the CDR3 reads CASSYWGQGSPLHF. The CDR3 coding sequence is TGTGCCAGCAGTTACTGGGGGCAGGGTTCACCCCTCCACTTT.